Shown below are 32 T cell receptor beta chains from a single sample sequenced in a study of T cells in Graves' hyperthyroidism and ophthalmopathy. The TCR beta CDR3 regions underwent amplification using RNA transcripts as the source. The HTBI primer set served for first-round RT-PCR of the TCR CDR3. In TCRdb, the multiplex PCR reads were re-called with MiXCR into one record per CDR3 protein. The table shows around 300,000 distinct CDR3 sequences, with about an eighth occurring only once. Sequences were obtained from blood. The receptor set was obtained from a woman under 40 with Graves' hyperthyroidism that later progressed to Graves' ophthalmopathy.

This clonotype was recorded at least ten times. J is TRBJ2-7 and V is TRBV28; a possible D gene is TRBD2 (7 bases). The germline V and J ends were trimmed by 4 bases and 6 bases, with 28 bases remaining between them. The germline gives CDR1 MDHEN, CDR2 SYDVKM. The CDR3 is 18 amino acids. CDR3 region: CASSYPPPGHPSGGEQYF. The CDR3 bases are TGTGCCAGCAGTTACCCCCCTCCGGGACACCCTTCGGGGGGCGAGCAGTACTTC.

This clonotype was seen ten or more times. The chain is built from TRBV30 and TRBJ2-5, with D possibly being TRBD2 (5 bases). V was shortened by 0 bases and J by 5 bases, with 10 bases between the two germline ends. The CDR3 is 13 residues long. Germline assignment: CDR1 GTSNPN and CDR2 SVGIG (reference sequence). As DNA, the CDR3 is TGTGCCTGGAGTGTTGGTAGCGTTGAGACCCAGTACTTC. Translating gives CAWSVGSVETQYF.

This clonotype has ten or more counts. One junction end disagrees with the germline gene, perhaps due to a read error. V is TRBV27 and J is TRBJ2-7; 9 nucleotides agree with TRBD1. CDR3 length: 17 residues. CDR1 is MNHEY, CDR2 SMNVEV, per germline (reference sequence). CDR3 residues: CASSPTPGTGNSYEQCF. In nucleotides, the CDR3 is TGTGCCAGCAGTCCCACCCCCGGGACAGGGAACTCCTACGAGCAGTGCTTC.

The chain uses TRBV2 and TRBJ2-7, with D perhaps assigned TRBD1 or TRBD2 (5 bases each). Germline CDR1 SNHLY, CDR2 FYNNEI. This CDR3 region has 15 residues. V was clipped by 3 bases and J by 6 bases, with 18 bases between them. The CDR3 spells CASSESSSGIVEQYF. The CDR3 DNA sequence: TGTGCCAGCAGTGAGTCTAGCTCAGGGATTGTCGAGCAGTACTTC. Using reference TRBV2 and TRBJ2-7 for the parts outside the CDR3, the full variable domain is EPEVTQTPSHQVTQMGQEVILRCVPISNHLYFYWYRQILGQKVEFLVSFYNNEISEKSEIFDDQFSVERPDGSNFTLKIRSTKLEDSAMYFCASSESSSGIVEQYFGPGTRLTVT.

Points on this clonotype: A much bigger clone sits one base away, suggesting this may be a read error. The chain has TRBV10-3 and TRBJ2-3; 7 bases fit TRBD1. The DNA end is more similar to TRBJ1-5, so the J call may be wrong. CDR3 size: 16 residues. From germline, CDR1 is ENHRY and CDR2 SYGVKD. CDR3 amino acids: CAISSRILGGTDTQHF. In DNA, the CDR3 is TGTGCCATCAGTAGCCGGATTCTAGGGGGCACAGATACGCAGCATTTT.

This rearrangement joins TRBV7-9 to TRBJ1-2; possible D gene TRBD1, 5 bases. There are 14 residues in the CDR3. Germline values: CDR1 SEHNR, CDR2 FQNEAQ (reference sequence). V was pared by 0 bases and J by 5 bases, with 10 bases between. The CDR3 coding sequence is TGTGCCAGCAGCTTAGCGGCGGGGGGGTATGGCTACACCTTC. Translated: CASSLAAGGYGYTF. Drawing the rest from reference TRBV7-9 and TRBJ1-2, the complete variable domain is DTGVSQNPRHKITKRGQNVTFRCDPISEHNRLYWYRQTLGQGPEFLTYFQNEAQLEKSRLLSDRFSAERPKGSFSTLEIQRTEQGDSAMYLCASSLAAGGYGYTFGSGTRLTVV.

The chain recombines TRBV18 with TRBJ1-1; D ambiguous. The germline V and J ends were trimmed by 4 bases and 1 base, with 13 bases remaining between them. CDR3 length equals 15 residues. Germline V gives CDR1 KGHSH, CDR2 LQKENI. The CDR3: CASSRYADRNTEAFF. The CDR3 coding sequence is TGTGCCAGCTCACGCTACGCCGACCGGAACACTGAAGCTTTCTTT.

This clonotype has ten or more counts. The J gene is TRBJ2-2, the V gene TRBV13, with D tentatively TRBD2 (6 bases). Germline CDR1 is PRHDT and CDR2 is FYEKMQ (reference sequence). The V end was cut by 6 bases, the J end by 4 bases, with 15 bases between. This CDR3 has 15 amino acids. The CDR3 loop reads CASSGQGLTTGELFF. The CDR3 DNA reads TGTGCCAGCAGTGGCCAGGGACTCACCACCGGGGAGCTGTTTTTT.

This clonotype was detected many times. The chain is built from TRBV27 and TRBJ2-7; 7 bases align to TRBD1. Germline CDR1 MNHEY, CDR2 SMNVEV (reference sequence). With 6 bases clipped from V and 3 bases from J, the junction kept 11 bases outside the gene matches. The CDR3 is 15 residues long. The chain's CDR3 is CASSSIFGTDYEQYF. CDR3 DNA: TGTGCCAGCAGCTCAATATTCGGGACAGACTACGAGCAGTACTTC.

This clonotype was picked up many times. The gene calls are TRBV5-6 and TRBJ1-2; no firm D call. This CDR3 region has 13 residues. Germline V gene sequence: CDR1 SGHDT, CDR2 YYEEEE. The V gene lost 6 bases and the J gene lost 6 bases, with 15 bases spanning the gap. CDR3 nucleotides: TGTGCCAGCACCCCGATTGAGCGGGATGGCTACACCTTC. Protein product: CASTPIERDGYTF.

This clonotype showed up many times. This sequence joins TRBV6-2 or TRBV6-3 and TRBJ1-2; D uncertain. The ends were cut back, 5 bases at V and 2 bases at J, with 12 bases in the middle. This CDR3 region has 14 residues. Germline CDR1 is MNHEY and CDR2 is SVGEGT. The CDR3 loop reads CASSPLTENYGYTF. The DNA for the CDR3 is TGTGCCAGCAGTCCTTTGACTGAGAACTATGGCTACACCTTC.

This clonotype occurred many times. The CDR3 here is CASSLEASGSSYNEQFF. In DNA form, the CDR3 reads TGTGCCAGCAGCTTAGAAGCTAGCGGGAGCTCCTACAATGAGCAGTTCTTC. The rearrangement links TRBV11-2 to TRBJ2-1, with 10 bases that match TRBD2. CDR1 and CDR2 from the germline V gene are SGHAT and FQNNGV. Unmatched junction bases numbered 2, after V lost 0 bases and J lost 0 bases. This CDR3 is 17 amino acids long.

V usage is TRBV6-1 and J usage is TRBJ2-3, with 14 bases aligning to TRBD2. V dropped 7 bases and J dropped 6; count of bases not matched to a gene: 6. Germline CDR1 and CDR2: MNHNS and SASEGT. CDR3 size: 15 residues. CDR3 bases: TGTGCCAGCACCGGGACTAGCGGGAGTTGGGATACGCAGTATTTT. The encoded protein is CASTGTSGSWDTQYF.

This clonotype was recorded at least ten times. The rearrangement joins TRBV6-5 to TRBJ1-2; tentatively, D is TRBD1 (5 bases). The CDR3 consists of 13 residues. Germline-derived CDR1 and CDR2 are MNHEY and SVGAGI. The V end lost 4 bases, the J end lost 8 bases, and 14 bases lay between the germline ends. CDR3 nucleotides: TGTGCCAGCAGTTTGCAGGGACTATCGGGCTACACCTTC. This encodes CASSLQGLSGYTF.

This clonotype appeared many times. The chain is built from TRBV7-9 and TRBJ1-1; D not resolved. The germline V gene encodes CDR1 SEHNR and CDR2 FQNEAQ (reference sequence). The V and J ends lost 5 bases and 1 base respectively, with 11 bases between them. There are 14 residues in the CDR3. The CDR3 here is CASSLHGPNTEAFF. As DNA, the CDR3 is TGTGCCAGCAGCCTACACGGCCCGAACACTGAAGCTTTCTTT.

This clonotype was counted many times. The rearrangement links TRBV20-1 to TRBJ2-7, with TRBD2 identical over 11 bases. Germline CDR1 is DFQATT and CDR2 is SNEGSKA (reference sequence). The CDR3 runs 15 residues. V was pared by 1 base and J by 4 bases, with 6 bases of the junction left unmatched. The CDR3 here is CSARGTSGLGYEQYF. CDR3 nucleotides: TGCAGTGCTAGAGGGACTAGCGGGTTGGGGTACGAGCAGTACTTC.

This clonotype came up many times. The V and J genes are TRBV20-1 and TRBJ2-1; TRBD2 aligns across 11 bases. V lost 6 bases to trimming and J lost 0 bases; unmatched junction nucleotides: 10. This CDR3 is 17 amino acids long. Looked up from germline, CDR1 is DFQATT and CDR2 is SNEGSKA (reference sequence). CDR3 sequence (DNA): TGCAGTGCCCCGACTAGCGGGGCGTCCTACTCCTACAATGAGCAGTTCTTC. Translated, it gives CSAPTSGASYSYNEQFF.

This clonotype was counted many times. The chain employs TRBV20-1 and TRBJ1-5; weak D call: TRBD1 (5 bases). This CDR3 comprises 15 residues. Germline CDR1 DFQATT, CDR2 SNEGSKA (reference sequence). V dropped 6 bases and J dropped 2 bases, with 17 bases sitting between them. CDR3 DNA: TGCAGTGCACCGAAGGGGTTATTCGGCAATCAGCCCCAGCATTTT. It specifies CSAPKGLFGNQPQHF.

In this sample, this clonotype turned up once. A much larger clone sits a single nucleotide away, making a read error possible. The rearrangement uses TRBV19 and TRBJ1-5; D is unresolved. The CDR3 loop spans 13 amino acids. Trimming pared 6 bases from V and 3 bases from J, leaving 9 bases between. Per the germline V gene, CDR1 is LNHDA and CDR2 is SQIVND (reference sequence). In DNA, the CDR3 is TGTGCCAGTAGCGCAGTAATCAATCAGCCCCAGCATTTT. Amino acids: CASSAVINQPQHF.

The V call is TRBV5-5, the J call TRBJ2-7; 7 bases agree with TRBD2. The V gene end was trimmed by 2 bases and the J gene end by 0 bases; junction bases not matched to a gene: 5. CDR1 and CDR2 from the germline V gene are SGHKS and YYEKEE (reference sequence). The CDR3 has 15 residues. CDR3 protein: CASSFEGGSSYEQYF. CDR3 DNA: TGTGCCAGCAGCTTTGAGGGAGGGAGCTCCTACGAGCAGTACTTC.

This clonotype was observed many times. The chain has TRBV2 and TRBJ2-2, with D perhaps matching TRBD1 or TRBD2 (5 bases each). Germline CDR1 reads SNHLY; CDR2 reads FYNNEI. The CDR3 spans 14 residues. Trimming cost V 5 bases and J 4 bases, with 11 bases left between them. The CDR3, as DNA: TGTGCCAGCAGTCCGGGGACCATCACCGGGGAGCTGTTTTTT. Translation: CASSPGTITGELFF.

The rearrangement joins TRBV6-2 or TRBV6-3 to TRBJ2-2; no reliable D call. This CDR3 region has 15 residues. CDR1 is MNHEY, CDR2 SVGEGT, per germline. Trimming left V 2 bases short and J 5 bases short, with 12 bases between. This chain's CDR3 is CASSYGSGPTGELFF. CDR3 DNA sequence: TGTGCCAGCAGTTACGGGTCAGGTCCGACCGGGGAGCTGTTTTTT.

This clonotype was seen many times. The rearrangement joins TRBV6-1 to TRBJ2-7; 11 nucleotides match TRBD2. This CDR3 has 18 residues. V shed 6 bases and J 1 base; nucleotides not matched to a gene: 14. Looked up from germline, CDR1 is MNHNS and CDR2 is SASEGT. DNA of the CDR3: TGTGCCAGCAGGCAACTAGCGGGAGCGATTTATGGGTCCTACGAGCAGTACTTC. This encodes CASRQLAGAIYGSYEQYF.

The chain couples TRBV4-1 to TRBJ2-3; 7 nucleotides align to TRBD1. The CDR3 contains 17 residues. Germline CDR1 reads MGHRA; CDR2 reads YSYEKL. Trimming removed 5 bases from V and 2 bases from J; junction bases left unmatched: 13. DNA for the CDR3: TGCGCCAGCAGCGATAGAGTGGACAGGCCCTCCACAGATACGCAGTATTTT. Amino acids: CASSDRVDRPSTDTQYF.

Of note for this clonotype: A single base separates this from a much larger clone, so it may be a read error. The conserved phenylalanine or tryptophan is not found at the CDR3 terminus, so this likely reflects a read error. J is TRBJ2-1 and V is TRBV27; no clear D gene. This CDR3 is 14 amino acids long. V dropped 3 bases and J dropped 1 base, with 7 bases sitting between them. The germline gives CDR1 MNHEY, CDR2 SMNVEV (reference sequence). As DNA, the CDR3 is TGTGCCAGCAGTTTTGGGCGTTCCTACAATGAGCAGTTCGTC. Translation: CASSFGRSYNEQFV.

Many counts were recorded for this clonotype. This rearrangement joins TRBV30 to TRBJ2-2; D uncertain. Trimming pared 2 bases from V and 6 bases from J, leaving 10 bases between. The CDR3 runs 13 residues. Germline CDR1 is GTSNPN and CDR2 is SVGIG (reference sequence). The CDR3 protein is CAWSLSLPGELFF. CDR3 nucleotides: TGTGCCTGGAGTTTAAGTCTTCCCGGGGAGCTGTTTTTT.

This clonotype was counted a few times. In DNA form, the CDR3 reads TGCAGTGCTAGAGAGCCCTTTCGTGGGTCCCTCCACTACAATGAGCAGTTCTTC. This sequence encodes CSAREPFRGSLHYNEQFF. This rearrangement joins TRBV20-1 to TRBJ2-1; no clear D gene. The germline CDR1 and CDR2 sequences are DFQATT and SNEGSKA (reference sequence). The CDR3 is 18 amino acids. Trimming pared 0 bases from V and 3 bases from J, leaving 21 bases between.

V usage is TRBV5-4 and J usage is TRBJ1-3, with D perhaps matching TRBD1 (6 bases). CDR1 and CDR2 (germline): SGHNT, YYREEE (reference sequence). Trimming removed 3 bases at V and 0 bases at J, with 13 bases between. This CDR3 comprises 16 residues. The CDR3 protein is CASSSGGQNSGNTIYF. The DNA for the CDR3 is TGTGCCAGCAGCTCAGGCGGACAGAACTCTGGAAACACCATATATTTT.

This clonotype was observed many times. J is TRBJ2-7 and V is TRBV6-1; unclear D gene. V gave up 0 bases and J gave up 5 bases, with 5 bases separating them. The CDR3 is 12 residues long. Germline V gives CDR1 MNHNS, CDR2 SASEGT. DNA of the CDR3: TGTGCCAGCAGTGAAGCTCCGGACGAGCAGTACTTC. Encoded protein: CASSEAPDEQYF.

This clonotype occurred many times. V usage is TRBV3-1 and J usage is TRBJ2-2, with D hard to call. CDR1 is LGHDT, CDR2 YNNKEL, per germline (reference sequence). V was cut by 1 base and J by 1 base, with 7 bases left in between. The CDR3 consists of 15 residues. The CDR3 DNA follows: TGTGCCAGCAGCCAAGGAGGCGGGAACACCGGGGAGCTGTTTTTT. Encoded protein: CASSQGGGNTGELFF.

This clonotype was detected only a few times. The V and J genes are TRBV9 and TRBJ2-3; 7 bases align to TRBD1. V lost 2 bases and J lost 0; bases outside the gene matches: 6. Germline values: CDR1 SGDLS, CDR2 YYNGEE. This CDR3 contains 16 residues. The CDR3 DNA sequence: TGTGCCAGCAGCGTGGTGGGGGACAGCAGCACAGATACGCAGTATTTT. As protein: CASSVVGDSSTDTQYF.

The DNA for the CDR3 is TGTGCCAGCAGCCTCCTGGACAGGGGAGTCGGCTACACCTTC. Protein sequence: CASSLLDRGVGYTF. The chain uses TRBV9 and TRBJ1-2, with TRBD1 matching 9 bases. Germline loops: CDR1 SGDLS, CDR2 YYNGEE. This CDR3 spans 14 amino acids. V lost 4 bases and J lost 8; bases outside the gene matches: 9.